This paragraph covers one TCR beta chain sequence. V was clipped by 8 bases and J by 6 bases, with 20 bases between them. CDR1 is MNHEY and CDR2 is SVGAGI in the germline V gene. The CDR3 loop spans 14 amino acids. This sample is drawn from a study of T cell responses to AZD1222 COVID-19 vaccine. Assay used: immunoSEQ multiplex PCR; TCRdb lists only in-frame clones, some missing. The sample includes roughly 180,000 clones, around 88% of them seen just once. The sample consisted of peripheral blood, taken on day 0 of AZD1222 vaccination. V gene TRBV6-5 combines with J gene TRBJ2-7; tentative D call: TRBD1 (5 bases). This sequence originates from an adult in good health. The CDR3 region is CASRWLGREGEQYF. CDR3 DNA: TGTGCCAGCCGTTGGTTGGGCAGGGAAGGCGAGCAGTACTTC.